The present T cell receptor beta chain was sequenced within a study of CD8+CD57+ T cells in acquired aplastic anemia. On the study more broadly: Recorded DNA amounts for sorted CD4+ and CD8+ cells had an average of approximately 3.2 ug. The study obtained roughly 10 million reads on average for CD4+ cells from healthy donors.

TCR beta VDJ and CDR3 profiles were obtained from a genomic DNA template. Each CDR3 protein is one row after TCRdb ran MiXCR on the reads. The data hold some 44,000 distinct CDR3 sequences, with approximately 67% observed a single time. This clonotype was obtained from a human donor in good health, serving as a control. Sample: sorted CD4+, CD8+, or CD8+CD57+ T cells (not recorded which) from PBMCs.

The CDR3 reads CATSDLNRSYGYTF. CDR3 nucleotide sequence: TGTGCCACCAGTGATTTAAACAGATCCTATGGCTACACCTTC. The J gene is TRBJ1-2, the V gene TRBV24-1; D ambiguous. The V end lost 1 base, the J end lost 4 bases, and 9 bases lay between the germline ends. This CDR3 has 14 amino acids. From germline, CDR1 is KGHDR and CDR2 SFDVKD.